This record concerns one T cell receptor (beta chain) sequence. The antigen is unknown. The record originates from a study of graft-versus-host responses after intestinal transplantation. Whole-study context: Each patient got anti-thymocyte globulin induction, then tacrolimus and steroids for around three years.

Overall study results and limits: Some patients had graft-donor T cell macrochimerism. In their allografts, the ratios of graft-versus-host to host-versus-graft T cell clones were high. Recipient marrow contained GvH clones, some of which appeared first in ileum or blood.

The J segment lost 1 base and the V segment lost 5 bases, leaving 4 bases of the junction unmatched. Germline V CDR1 and CDR2: MNHEY, SMNVEV (reference sequence). CDR3 size: 14 residues. The data were produced by immunoSEQ multiplex PCR, yet TCRdb's version contains in-frame clones alone and is incomplete. The sample has approximately 110,000 clones, 85% to 95% seen once. The sequence came from a human donor who was the organ donor for an intestinal transplant. Sample: unstimulated CD8+ T cells sorted from spleen or lymph node cells, taken before transplant. The J gene is TRBJ2-5, the V gene TRBV27; 7 bases map to TRBD2. The CDR3 coding sequence is TGTGCCAGCAGTCCATCTAGCGGCCAAGAGACCCAGTACTTC. Translation: CASSPSSGQETQYF.